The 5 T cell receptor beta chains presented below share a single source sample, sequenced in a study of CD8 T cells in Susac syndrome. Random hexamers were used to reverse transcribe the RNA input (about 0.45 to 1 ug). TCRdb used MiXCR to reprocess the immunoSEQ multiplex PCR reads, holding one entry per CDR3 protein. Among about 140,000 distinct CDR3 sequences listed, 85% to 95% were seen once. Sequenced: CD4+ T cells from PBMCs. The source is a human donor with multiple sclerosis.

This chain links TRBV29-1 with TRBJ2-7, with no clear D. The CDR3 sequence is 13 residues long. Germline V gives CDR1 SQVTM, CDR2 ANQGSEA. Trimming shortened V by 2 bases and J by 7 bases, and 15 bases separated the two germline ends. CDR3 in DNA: TGCAGCGTTGAACAGGACCCCCTGGGGGAGCAGTACTTC. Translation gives CSVEQDPLGEQYF.

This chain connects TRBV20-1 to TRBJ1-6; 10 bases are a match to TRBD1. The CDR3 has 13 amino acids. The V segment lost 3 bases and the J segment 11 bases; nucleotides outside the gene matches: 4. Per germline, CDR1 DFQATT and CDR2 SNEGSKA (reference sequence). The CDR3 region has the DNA TGCAGTGCTAGTGACAGGGGGCTGGCACCCCTCCACTTT. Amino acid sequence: CSASDRGLAPLHF.

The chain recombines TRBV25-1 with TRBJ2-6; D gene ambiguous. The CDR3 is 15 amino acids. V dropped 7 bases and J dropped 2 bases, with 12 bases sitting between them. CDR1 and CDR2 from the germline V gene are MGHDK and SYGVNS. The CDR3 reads CASTSGVTGANVLTF. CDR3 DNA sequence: TGTGCCAGCACCTCTGGGGTCACTGGGGCCAACGTCCTGACTTTC.

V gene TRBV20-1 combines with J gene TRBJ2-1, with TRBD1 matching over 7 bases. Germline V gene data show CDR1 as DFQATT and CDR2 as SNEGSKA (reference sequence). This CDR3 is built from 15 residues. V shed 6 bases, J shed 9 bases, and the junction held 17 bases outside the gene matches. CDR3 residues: CSARISTGSESEQFF. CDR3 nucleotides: TGCAGTGCGCGGATCTCGACAGGGTCGGAGAGTGAGCAGTTCTTC.

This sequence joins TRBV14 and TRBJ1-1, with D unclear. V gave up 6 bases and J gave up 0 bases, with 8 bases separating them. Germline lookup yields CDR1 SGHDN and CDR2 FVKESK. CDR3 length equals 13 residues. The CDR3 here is CASSSSMNTEAFF. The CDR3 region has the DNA TGTGCCAGCAGTTCCAGCATGAACACTGAAGCTTTCTTT. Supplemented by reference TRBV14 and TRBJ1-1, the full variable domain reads EAGVTQFPSHSVIEKGQTVTLRCDPISGHDNLYWYRRVMGKEIKFLLHFVKESKQDESGMPNNRFLAERTGGTYSTLKVQPAELEDSGVYFCASSSSMNTEAFFGQGTRLTVV.